The clone carrying this T cell receptor beta chain was seen repeatedly, ten times or more. This sample stems from a study of T cells in Graves' hyperthyroidism and ophthalmopathy. TCR beta CDR3 sequences were amplified from RNA transcripts. First-round RT-PCR of the TCR CDR3 relied on the HTBI primer set. TCRdb itself ran the multiplex PCR reads through MiXCR, one entry per CDR3 protein. The repertoire holds a few hundred thousand distinct CDR3 sequences, with 15% to 20% as singletons. The germline V gene has CDR1 MNHNY and CDR2 SVGAGI (reference sequence). This CDR3 is built from 14 residues. V lost 2 bases and J 5 bases, leaving 9 bases between the germline ends.

The chain recombines TRBV6-6 with TRBJ1-4; D is uncertain. The receptor was isolated from a woman aged 35 to 49 with Graves' ophthalmopathy. Material for sequencing was blood. This chain's CDR3 is CASSYAQANEKLFF. The CDR3 coding sequence is TGTGCCAGCAGTTACGCCCAGGCGAATGAAAAACTGTTTTTT.